This T cell receptor beta chain was recorded in a study of shared clonotypes between healthy human individuals. A deep-level run was used for the assay. TCRdb's table, derived via immunoSEQ multiplex PCR, lists solely in-frame clones and lacks some. The sample yields approximately 1.5 million clones, approximately 98.5% seen once. Points on this clone: The target antigen is unknown.

Overall study findings and caveats: Memory subsets generally showed smaller estimated richness than naive subsets did. Sequencing depth was a factor that was expected to affect clonotype sharing among donors. Tissue TCR repertoires likely differ from these blood-only repertoires.

Trimming stripped 2 bases from V and 4 bases from J, with 15 bases between. The CDR3 totals 15 residues. Germline CDR1 is MDHEN and CDR2 is SYDVKM. The gene calls are TRBV28 and TRBJ2-7; D may be TRBD1 (5 bases). This TCR came from a man aged 25 to 40 in good health. The sequenced sample consisted of naive CD4+ T cells sorted from blood. The subset is: CD45RA+ positively selected. The DNA of the CDR3 is TGTGCCAGCAGTTTACAGCCAGACAGTCTTTACGAGCAGTACTTC. As protein: CASSLQPDSLYEQYF.